The rows below give T cell receptor beta chains drawn from one sample of a study of T cell responses to AZD1222 COVID-19 vaccine. Libraries were prepared by immunoSEQ multiplex PCR; TCRdb keeps only in-frame clonotypes and omits some of them. The data hold around 100,000 clones, with about 88% observed a single time. Sequencing was performed on peripheral blood, taken on day 0 of AZD1222 vaccination. The receptor source for this set is an adult in good health. CDR3s include the opening cysteine and the closing phenylalanine or tryptophan. A D gene is named only where the DNA matches it firmly. Clone size is not always given. Where it is, it says once, few, many or a class for expanded clones.

CDR3 protein	CDR3 DNA	clone size	D gene	V gene	J gene
CASSSSGASTDTQYF	TGTGCCAGCAGCTCGAGCGGAGCGTCCACAGATACGCAGTATTTT	NA	NA	TRBV7-9	TRBJ2-3
CASSLDYTGFYNEQFF	TGTGCCAGCAGTTTAGACTATACAGGGTTCTACAATGAGCAGTTCTTC	NA	NA	TRBV27	TRBJ2-1
CASSASNYEQYF	TGTGCCAGCAGCGCCAGCAACTACGAGCAGTACTTC	NA	NA	TRBV5-6	TRBJ2-7
CASSLGTDTEAFF	TGTGCCAGCAGCTTAGGGACAGACACTGAAGCTTTCTTT	NA	NA	TRBV7-2	TRBJ1-1
CASSPGDLRGSGANVLTF	TGTGCCAGCTCACCAGGGGACCTGCGTGGCTCTGGGGCCAACGTCCTGACTTTC	NA	NA	TRBV18	TRBJ2-6
CASSTQGGTEAFF	TGTGCCAGTAGTACGCAGGGGGGCACTGAAGCTTTCTTT	NA	TRBD1	TRBV19	TRBJ1-1
CSYEHNEQFF	TGCAGCTATGAGCACAATGAGCAGTTCTTC	NA	NA	TRBV29-1	TRBJ2-1
CASSLGWPQHF	TGTGCCAGCAGTTTGGGTTGGCCCCAGCATTTT	once	NA	TRBV12-3/TRBV12-4	TRBJ1-5
CASSPPTYTEAFF	TGTGCCAGCAGCCCACCAACATACACTGAAGCTTTCTTT	NA	NA	TRBV11-2	TRBJ1-1
CASRTGADTQYF	TGTGCCAGTAGAACGGGAGCAGATACGCAGTATTTT	NA	NA	TRBV19	TRBJ2-3
CASSSGTGPTAEYF	TGTGCCAGCAGCAGCGGGACAGGGCCGACGGCAGAGTACTTC	few	TRBD1	TRBV6-5	TRBJ2-7
CASSHLLLGTAGANVLTF	TGCGCCAGCAGCCACCTTCTTTTGGGTACTGCTGGGGCCAACGTCCTGACTTTC	NA	NA	TRBV4-1	TRBJ2-6
CASSSPGGSGNTIYF	TGTGCCAGCAGTTCTCCAGGGGGCTCTGGAAACACCATATATTTT	NA	TRBD1	TRBV6-6	TRBJ1-3
CASSYTGLANYEQYF	TGTGCCAGCAGCTACACGGGACTAGCGAACTACGAGCAGTACTTC	NA	TRBD2	TRBV7-2	TRBJ2-7
CASRVTSGRMGNTQYF	TGTGCCAGCAGGGTGACTAGCGGGAGGATGGGGAATACGCAGTATTTT	once	TRBD2	TRBV7-2	TRBJ2-3
CASSYGGTATNYGYTF	TGCGCCAGCAGCTACGGAGGAACAGCCACTAACTATGGCTACACCTTC	NA	NA	TRBV5-1	TRBJ1-2
CASSLGGNIYGYTF	TGTGCCAGCAGCTTGGGGGGGAATATCTATGGCTACACCTTC	NA	NA	TRBV11-3	TRBJ1-2
CASSRPSTEAFF	TGTGCCAGCAGCCGGCCCTCCACTGAAGCTTTCTTT	NA	NA	TRBV7-9	TRBJ1-1